The entry that follows covers one TCR beta chain sequence. The antigen remains unidentified. The PCR contained 60 Vbeta and 13 Jbeta primers. Assay: immunoSEQ multiplex PCR; the TCRdb copy retains only in-frame clones and omits some. Counted here are around 170,000 clones, over 70% occurring once; the ten biggest clones make up 6.5% to 8.5%. This entry belongs to a study of cytomegalovirus exposure and HLA in healthy donors. Looking at the study overall: Most genotyped donors, 81% of 398, had Caucasian-associated genetic ancestry.

Study-level findings and limits: It was reportedly the case that the classifier diagnosed cytomegalovirus status with high specificity and sensitivity. In a later analysis, compared with equally common non-associated chains, HLA-associated beta chains were more expanded. V- and J-gene trimming in TCR beta was tied to a missense DCLRE1C variant by an analysis performed later.

This CDR3 region has 15 residues. The germline V gene has CDR1 MNHNY and CDR2 SVGAGI (reference sequence). The germline V and J ends were trimmed by 6 bases and 3 bases, with 15 bases remaining between them. The clonotype was recovered from a woman aged 40 to 50 in good health and CMV-seropositive. Sequenced input: PBMCs. V and J are TRBV6-6 and TRBJ1-5; D remains unclear. The CDR3 loop reads CASREEGSVNQPQHF. DNA for the CDR3: TGTGCCAGCAGGGAAGAGGGATCAGTCAATCAGCCCCAGCATTTT.